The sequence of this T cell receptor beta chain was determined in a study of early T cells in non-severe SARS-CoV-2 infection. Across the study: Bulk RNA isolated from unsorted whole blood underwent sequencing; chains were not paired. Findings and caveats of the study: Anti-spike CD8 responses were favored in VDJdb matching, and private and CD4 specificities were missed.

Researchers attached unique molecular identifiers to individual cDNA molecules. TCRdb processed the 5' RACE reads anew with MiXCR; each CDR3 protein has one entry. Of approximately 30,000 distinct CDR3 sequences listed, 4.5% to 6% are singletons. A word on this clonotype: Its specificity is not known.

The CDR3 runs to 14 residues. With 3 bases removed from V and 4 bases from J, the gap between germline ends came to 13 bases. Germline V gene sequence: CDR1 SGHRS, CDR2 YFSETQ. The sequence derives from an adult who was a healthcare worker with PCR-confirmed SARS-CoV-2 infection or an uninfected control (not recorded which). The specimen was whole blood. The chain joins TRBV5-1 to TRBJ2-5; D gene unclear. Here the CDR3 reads CASSSGSMGETQYF. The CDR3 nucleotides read TGCGCCAGCAGCTCCGGGTCCATGGGAGAGACCCAGTACTTC.